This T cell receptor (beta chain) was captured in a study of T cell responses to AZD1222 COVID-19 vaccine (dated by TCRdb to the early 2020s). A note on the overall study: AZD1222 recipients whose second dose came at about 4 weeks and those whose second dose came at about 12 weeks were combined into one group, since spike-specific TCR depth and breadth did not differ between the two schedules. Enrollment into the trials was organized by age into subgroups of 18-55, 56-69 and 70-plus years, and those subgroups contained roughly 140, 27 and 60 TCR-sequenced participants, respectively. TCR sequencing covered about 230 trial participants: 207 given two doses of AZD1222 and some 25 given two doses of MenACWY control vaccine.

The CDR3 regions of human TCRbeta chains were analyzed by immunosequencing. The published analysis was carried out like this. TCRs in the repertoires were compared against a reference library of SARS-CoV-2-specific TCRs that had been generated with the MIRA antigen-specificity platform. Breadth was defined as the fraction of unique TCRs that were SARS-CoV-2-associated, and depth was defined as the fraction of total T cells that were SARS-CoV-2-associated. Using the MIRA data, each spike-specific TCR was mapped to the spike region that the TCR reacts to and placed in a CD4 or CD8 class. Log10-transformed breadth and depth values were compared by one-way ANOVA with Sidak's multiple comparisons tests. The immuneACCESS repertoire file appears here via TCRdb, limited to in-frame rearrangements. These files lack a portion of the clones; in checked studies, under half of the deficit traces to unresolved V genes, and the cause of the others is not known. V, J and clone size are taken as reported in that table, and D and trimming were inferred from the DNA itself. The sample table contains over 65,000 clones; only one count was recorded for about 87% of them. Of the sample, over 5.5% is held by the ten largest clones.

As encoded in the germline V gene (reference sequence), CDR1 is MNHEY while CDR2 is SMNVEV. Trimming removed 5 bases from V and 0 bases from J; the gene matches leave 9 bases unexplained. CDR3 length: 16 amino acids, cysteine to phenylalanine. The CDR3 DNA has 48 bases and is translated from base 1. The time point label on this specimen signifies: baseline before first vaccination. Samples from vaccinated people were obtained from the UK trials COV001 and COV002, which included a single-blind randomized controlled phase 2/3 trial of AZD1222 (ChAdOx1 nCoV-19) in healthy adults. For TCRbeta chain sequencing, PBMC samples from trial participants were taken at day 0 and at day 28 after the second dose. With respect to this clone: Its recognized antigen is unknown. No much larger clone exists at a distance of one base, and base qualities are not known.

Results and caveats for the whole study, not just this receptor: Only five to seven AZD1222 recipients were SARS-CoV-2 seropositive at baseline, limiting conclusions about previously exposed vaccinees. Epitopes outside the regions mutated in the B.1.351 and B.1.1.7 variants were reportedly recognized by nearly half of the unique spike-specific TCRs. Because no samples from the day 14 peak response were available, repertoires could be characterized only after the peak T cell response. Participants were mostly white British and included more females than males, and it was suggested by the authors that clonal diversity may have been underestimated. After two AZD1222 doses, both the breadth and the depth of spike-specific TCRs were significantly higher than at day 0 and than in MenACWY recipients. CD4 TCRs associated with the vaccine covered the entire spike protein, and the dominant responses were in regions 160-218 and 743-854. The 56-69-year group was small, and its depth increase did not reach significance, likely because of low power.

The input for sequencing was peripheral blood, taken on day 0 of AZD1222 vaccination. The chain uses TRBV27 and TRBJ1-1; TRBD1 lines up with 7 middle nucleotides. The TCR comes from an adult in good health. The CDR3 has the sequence CASSPGGLNLNTEAFF. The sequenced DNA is TGTGCCAGCAGTCCAGGGGGTCTTAATCTGAACACTGAAGCTTTCTTT.